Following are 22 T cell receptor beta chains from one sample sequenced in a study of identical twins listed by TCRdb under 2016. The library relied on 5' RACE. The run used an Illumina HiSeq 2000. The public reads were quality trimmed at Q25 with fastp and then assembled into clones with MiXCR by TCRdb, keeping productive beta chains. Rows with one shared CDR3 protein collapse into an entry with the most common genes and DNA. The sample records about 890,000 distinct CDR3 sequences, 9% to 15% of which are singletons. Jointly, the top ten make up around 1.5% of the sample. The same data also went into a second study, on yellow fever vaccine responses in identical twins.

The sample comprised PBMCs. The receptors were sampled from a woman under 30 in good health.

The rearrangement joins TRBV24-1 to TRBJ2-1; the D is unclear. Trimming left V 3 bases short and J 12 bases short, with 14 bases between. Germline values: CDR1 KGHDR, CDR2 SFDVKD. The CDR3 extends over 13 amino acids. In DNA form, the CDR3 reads TGTGCCACCAGTGATCCGCCGTCCTACGGGCAGTTCTTC. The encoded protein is CATSDPPSYGQFF.

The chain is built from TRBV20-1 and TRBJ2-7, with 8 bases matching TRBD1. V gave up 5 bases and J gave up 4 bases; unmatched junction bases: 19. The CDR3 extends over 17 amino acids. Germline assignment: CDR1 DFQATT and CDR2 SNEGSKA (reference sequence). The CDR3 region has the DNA TGCAGTGCTTCTCCGATTATCCAGGGGGCCAACTTTTACGAGCAGTACTTC. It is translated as CSASPIIQGANFYEQYF.

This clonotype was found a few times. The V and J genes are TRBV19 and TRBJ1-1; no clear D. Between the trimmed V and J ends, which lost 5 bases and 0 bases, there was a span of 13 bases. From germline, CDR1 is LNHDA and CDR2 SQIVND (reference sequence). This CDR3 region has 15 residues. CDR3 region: CASSFVGRVNTEAFF. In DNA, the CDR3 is TGTGCCAGTAGTTTCGTTGGACGGGTGAACACTGAAGCTTTCTTT.

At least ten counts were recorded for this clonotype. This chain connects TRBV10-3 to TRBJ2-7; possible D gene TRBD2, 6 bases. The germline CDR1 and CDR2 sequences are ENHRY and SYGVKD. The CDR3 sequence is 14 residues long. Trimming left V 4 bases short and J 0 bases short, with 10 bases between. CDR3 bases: TGTGCCATCAGTGGCGACGGGAGCTCCTACGAGCAGTACGTC. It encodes CAISGDGSSYEQYV.

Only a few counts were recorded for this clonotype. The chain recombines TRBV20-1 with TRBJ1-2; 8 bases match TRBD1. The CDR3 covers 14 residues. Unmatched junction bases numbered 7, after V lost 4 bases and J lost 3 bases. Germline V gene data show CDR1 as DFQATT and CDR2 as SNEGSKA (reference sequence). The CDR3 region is CSATTGGFYYGYTF. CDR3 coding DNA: TGCAGTGCTACCACAGGGGGATTTTACTATGGCTACACCTTC.

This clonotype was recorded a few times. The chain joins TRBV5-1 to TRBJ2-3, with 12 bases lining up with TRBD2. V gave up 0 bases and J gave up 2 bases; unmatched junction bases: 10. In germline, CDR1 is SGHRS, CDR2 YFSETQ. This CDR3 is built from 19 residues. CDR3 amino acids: CASSLAVLAGGGPTDTQYF. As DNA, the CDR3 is TGCGCCAGCAGCTTGGCCGTGCTAGCGGGAGGGGGCCCCACAGATACGCAGTATTTT. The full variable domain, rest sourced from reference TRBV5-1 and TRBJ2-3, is KAGVTQTPRYLIKTRGQQVTLSCSPISGHRSVSWYQQTPGQGLQFLFEYFSETQRNKGNFPGRFSGRQFSNSRSEMNVSTLELGDSALYLCASSLAVLAGGGPTDTQYFGPGTRLTVL.

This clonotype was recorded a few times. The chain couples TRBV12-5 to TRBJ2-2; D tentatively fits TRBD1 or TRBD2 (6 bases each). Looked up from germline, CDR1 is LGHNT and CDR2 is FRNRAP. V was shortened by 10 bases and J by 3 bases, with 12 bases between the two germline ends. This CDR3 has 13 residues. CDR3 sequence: CATRGPDTGELFF. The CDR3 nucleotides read TGTGCTACACGGGGGCCAGACACCGGGGAGCTGTTTTTT.

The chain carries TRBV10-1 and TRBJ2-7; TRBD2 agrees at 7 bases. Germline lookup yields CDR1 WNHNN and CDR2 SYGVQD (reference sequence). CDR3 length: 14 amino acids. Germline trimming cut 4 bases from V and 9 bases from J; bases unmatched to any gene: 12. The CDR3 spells CASSGSGNSVSQYF. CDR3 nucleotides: TGCGCCAGCAGTGGGAGCGGGAACTCTGTTTCGCAGTACTTC.

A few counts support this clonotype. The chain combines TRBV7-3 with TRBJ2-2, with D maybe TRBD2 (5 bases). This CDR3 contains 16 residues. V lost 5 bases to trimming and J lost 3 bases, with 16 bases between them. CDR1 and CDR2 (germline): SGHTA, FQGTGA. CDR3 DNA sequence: TGTGCCAGCAGCCCACAAACACTAGGATACACCGGGGAGCTGTTTTTT. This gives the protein CASSPQTLGYTGELFF.

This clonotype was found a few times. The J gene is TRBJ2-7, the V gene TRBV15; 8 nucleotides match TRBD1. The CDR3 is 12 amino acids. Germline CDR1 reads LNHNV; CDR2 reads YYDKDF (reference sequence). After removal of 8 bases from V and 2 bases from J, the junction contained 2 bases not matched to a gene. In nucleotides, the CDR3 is TGTGCCACCGGACAGGGCCCCTACGAGCAGTACTTC. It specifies CATGQGPYEQYF. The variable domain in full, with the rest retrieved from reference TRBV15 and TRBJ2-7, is DAMVIQNPRYQVTQFGKPVTLSCSQTLNHNVMYWYQQKSSQAPKLLFHYYDKDFNNEADTPDNFQSRRPNTSFCFLDIRSPGLGDTAMYLCATGQGPYEQYFGPGTRLTVT.

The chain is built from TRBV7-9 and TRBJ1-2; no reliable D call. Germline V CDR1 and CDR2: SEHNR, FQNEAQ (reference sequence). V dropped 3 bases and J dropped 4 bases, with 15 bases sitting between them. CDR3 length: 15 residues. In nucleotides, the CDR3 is TGTGCCAGCAGCTTGCCCGATAGCAGAGCCTATGGCTACACCTTC. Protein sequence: CASSLPDSRAYGYTF.

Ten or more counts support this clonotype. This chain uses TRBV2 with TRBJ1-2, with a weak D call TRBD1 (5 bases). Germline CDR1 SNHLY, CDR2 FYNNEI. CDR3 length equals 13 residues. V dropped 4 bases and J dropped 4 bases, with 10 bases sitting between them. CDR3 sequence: CASSGTGSYGYTF. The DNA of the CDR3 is TGTGCCAGCAGTGGAACAGGCTCCTATGGCTACACCTTC. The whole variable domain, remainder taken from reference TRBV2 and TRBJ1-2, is EPEVTQTPSHQVTQMGQEVILRCVPISNHLYFYWYRQILGQKVEFLVSFYNNEISEKSEIFDDQFSVERPDGSNFTLKIRSTKLEDSAMYFCASSGTGSYGYTFGSGTRLTVV.

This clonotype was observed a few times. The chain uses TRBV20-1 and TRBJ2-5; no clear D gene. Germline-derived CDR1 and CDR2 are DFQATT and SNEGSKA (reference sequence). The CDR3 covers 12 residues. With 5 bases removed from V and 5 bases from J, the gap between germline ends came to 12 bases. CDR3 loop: CSAGTIRETQYF. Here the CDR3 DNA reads TGCAGTGCTGGCACCATTCGGGAGACCCAGTACTTC.

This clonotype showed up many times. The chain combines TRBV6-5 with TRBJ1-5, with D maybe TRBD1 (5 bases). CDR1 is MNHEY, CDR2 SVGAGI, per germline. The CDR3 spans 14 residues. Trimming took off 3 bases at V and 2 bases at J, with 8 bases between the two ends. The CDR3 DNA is TGTGCCAGCAGTTATCGGGGGGGCAATCAGCCCCAGCATTTT. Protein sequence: CASSYRGGNQPQHF.

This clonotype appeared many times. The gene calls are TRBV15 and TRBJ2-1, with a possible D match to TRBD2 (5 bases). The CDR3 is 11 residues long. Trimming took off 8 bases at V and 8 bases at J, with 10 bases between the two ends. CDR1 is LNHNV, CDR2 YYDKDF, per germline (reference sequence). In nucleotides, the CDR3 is TGTGCCACCCTCGGGATGGATGAGCAGTTCTTC. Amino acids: CATLGMDEQFF. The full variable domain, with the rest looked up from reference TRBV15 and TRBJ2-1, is DAMVIQNPRYQVTQFGKPVTLSCSQTLNHNVMYWYQQKSSQAPKLLFHYYDKDFNNEADTPDNFQSRRPNTSFCFLDIRSPGLGDTAMYLCATLGMDEQFFGPGTRLTVL.

CDR3 in DNA: TGTGCCAGCAGCTTAGCGTGGACTAGCGGGTTAAATGAGCAGTTCTTC. This gives the protein CASSLAWTSGLNEQFF. The chain joins TRBV7-6 to TRBJ2-1; 11 bases agree with TRBD2. CDR3 length: 16 amino acids. Germline CDR1 and CDR2: SGHVS and FNYEAQ. With 0 bases clipped from V and 7 bases from J, the junction kept 5 bases outside the gene matches.

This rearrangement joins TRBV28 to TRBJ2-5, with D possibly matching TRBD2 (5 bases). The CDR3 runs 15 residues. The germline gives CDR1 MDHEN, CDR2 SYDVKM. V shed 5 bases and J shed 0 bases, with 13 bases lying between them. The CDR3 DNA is TGTGCCAGCAGTGACCAGGACTCAGACCAAGAGACCCAGTACTTC. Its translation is CASSDQDSDQETQYF.

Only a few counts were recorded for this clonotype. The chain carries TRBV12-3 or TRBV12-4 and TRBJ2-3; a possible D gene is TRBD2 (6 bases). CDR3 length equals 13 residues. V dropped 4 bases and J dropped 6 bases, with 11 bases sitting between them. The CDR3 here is CASSWGVRDTQYF. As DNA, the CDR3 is TGTGCCAGCAGTTGGGGGGTCCGGGATACGCAGTATTTT.

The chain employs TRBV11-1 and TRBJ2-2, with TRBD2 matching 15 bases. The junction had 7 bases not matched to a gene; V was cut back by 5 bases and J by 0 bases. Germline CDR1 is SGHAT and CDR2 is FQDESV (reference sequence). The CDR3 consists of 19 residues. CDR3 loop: CASSPPGLAGGPNTGELFF. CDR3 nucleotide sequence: TGTGCCAGCAGCCCCCCGGGACTAGCGGGGGGTCCGAACACCGGGGAGCTGTTTTTT.

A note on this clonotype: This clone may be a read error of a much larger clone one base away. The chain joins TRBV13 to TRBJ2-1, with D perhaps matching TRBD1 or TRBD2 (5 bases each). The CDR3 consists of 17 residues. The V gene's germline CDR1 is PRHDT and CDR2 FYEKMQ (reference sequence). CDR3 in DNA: TGTGTCAGCAGCTTGTTCACTAGAGGGGAACCAAACAATGAGCAGTTCTTC. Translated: CVSSLFTRGEPNNEQFF.

The CDR3 nucleotides are TGTGCCACCAGTTCAGGGAAGAACACTGAAGCTTTCTTT. This encodes CATSSGKNTEAFF. This chain connects TRBV24-1 to TRBJ1-1; D is perhaps TRBD1 (5 bases). Germline CDR1 KGHDR, CDR2 SFDVKD. The V end lost 6 bases, the J end lost 1 base, and 8 bases lay between the germline ends. This CDR3 comprises 13 residues.

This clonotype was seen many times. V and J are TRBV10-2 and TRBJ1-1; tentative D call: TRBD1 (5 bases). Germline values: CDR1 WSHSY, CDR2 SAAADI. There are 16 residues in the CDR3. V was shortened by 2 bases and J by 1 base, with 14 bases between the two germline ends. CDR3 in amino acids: CASSEVFLGPNTEAFF. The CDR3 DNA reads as TGCGCCAGCAGTGAGGTCTTCTTGGGACCGAACACTGAAGCTTTCTTT.